One sample yielded the 30 T cell receptor beta chains listed below, sequenced in a study of cytomegalovirus exposure and HLA in healthy donors. Profiling relied on immunoSEQ multiplex PCR, and the TCRdb table lists in-frame clones only, not all of them. The sample lists 150,000 to 200,000 clones, more than 75% occurring once. Sequencing was done on a sample of PBMCs. All receptors come from a man between 18 and 35 years old in good health and CMV-seronegative.

This clone appeared once. This rearrangement joins TRBV28 to TRBJ1-2; D might be TRBD1 (6 bases). The germline gives CDR1 MDHEN, CDR2 SYDVKM. With 2 bases removed from V and 2 bases from J, the gap between germline ends came to 21 bases. The CDR3 has 18 residues. This CDR3 reads CASSLIPRQDSPNYGYTF. In DNA, the CDR3 is TGTGCCAGCAGTTTAATCCCCCGACAGGATTCCCCAAACTATGGCTACACCTTC.

Note on this clone: The junction and the germline gene differ at one end; a read error may be behind it. The V and J genes are TRBV7-7 and TRBJ2-2; 11 positions match TRBD2. This CDR3 is built from 14 residues. The germline V gene encodes CDR1 SSHAT and CDR2 FNYEAQ (reference sequence). In nucleotides, the CDR3 is TGTGCTAGCAGCGGGACTAGCGGTACCGGGGAGCTGTTTTTT. Encoded protein: CASSGTSGTGELFF. The full variable domain, completed using reference TRBV7-7 and TRBJ2-2, is GAGVSQSPRYKVTKRGQDVTLRCDPISSHATLYWYQQALGQGPEFLTYFNYEAQPDKSGLPSDRFSAERPEGSISTLTIQRTEQRDSAMYRCASSGTSGTGELFFGEGSRLTVL.

V is TRBV19 and J is TRBJ2-3; 8 bases map to TRBD1. The CDR3 covers 14 residues. CDR1 is LNHDA and CDR2 is SQIVND in the germline V gene (reference sequence). After removal of 4 bases from V and 1 base from J, the junction contained 1 base not matched to a gene. CDR3 bases: TGTGCCAGTAGTAGGGGACAGGGCACAGATACGCAGTATTTT. As protein: CASSRGQGTDTQYF.

The J gene is TRBJ2-1, the V gene TRBV4-2; 7 bases match TRBD1. Germline V CDR1 and CDR2: LGHNA, YNFKEQ. V gave up 1 base and J gave up 5 bases; unmatched junction bases: 2. This CDR3 has 14 amino acids. The CDR3 region has the DNA TGTGCCAGCAGCCAAGCAGGGACAGACAATGAGCAGTTCTTC. It codes for CASSQAGTDNEQFF.

The chain couples TRBV28 to TRBJ2-1; 11 nucleotides align to TRBD1. The CDR3 consists of 15 residues. Germline V gives CDR1 MDHEN, CDR2 SYDVKM. Losses at the gene ends were 5 bases for V and 8 bases for J; bases not matched to a gene: 8. CDR3 residues: CASSPGTGGFHEQFF. CDR3 in DNA: TGTGCCAGCAGTCCCGGGACAGGGGGGTTCCATGAGCAGTTCTTC.

This clone came up once. This rearrangement joins TRBV6-1 to TRBJ1-3; D is undetermined. The CDR3 sequence is 13 residues long. The germline CDR1 and CDR2 sequences are MNHNS and SASEGT. V lost 5 bases to trimming and J lost 2 bases, with 7 bases between them. For the CDR3, the DNA is TGTGCCAGCAGTCTCCCGGCTGGAAACACCATATATTTT. It codes for CASSLPAGNTIYF.

Worth noting for this clone: This CDR3 is also generated by other DNA sequences in the sample. This sequence joins TRBV5-1 and TRBJ2-7; TRBD1 matches 8 bases. The trim removed 4 bases at V and 4 bases at J, leaving 7 bases unmatched. Looked up from germline, CDR1 is SGHRS and CDR2 is YFSETQ. CDR3 length: 14 residues. For the CDR3, the DNA is TGCGCCAGCAGCCCCGGGACAGGTGGATACGAGCAGTACTTC. Its protein is CASSPGTGGYEQYF.

This clone was counted between two and nine times. V and J are TRBV5-6 and TRBJ1-2; no definite D call. V shed 4 bases and J shed 9 bases, with 13 bases lying between them. Germline CDR1 SGHDT, CDR2 YYEEEE. CDR3 length: 12 amino acids. For the CDR3, the DNA is TGTGCCAGCAGCCTCTATGGGGAGCGCTACACCTTC. Protein product: CASSLYGERYTF.

The chain carries TRBV19 and TRBJ1-2; maybe TRBD1 (5 bases). The germline V gene has CDR1 LNHDA and CDR2 SQIVND (reference sequence). The CDR3 loop spans 13 amino acids. V lost 6 bases to trimming and J lost 4 bases, with 12 bases between them. The CDR3 bases are TGTGCCAGTAGCCCCGTGGACATCTATGGCTACACCTTC. Its translation is CASSPVDIYGYTF.

The chain has TRBV14 and TRBJ1-5, with D maybe TRBD1 (5 bases). Germline V gives CDR1 SGHDN, CDR2 FVKESK. The V end was cut by 1 base, the J end by 4 bases, with 8 bases between. This CDR3 is 14 amino acids long. CDR3 amino acids: CASSQAGWNQPQHF. CDR3 sequence (DNA): TGTGCCAGCAGCCAAGCAGGGTGGAATCAGCCCCAGCATTTT.

The chain links TRBV6-5 to TRBJ1-2; no clear D gene. Trimming took off 6 bases at V and 5 bases at J, with 16 bases between the two ends. There are 14 residues in the CDR3. Germline CDR1 is MNHEY and CDR2 is SVGAGI. CDR3 nucleotide sequence: TGTGCCAGCAGAGCCGGTGGGCCCCAGTATGGCTACACCTTC. This encodes CASRAGGPQYGYTF.

The chain links TRBV11-3 to TRBJ2-1; D perhaps matches TRBD1 (5 bases). Per germline, CDR1 SGHNT and CDR2 YENEEA. This CDR3 comprises 13 residues. V lost 0 bases and J lost 8, with 8 bases in between. The chain's CDR3 is CASSLDSRDEQFF. For the CDR3, the DNA is TGTGCCAGCAGCTTAGATTCCAGGGATGAGCAGTTCTTC.

The chain recombines TRBV28 with TRBJ2-1, with D perhaps TRBD1 (6 bases). The CDR3 extends over 13 amino acids. Germline loops: CDR1 MDHEN, CDR2 SYDVKM. Trimming cost V 5 bases and J 8 bases, with 13 bases left between them. CDR3 protein: CASSQGQIDEQFF. The CDR3 DNA reads TGTGCCAGCAGTCAAGGACAGATCGATGAGCAGTTCTTC.

J is TRBJ2-7 and V is TRBV7-2, with TRBD1 identical over 9 bases. The J segment lost 3 bases and the V segment lost 4 bases, leaving 4 bases of the junction unmatched. The CDR3 contains 14 residues. Germline CDR1 and CDR2: SGHTA and FQGNSA. The CDR3 spells CASSSGQGVYEQYF. The DNA of the CDR3 is TGTGCCAGCAGCTCGGGACAGGGAGTCTACGAGCAGTACTTC.

This clone was seen a single time. This chain uses TRBV18 with TRBJ2-7; TRBD1 is a possible D gene (5 bases). V was clipped by 3 bases and J by 1 base, with 13 bases between them. CDR1 is KGHSH, CDR2 LQKENI, per germline. The CDR3 covers 15 residues. The CDR3 reads CASSPSDRISYEQYF. The CDR3 DNA sequence: TGTGCCAGCTCACCTTCCGACAGAATTTCCTACGAGCAGTACTTC.

V gene TRBV5-8 combines with J gene TRBJ2-5, with a weak D call TRBD1 (7 bases). V gave up 5 bases and J gave up 4 bases, with 18 bases separating them. This CDR3 comprises 15 residues. Germline CDR1 and CDR2: SGHTS and YDEGEE. The CDR3 nucleotides read TGTGCCAGCAGTTCTCGGACAGGCGGGGTAGAGACCCAGTACTTC. Translated, it gives CASSSRTGGVETQYF.

The genes are TRBV5-4 and TRBJ1-2; 9 bases match TRBD1. Germline V gene data show CDR1 as SGHNT and CDR2 as YYREEE (reference sequence). CDR3 length: 17 amino acids. Unmatched junction bases numbered 14, after V lost 4 bases and J lost 4 bases. CDR3 nucleotides: TGTGCCAGCAGCAACCTACCGGGACAGGGAAACCCCTATGGCTACACCTTC. It encodes CASSNLPGQGNPYGYTF.

The V gene is TRBV7-8, the J gene TRBJ1-4; tentative D call: TRBD1 (5 bases). The CDR3 is made up of 16 amino acids. V dropped 1 base and J dropped 4 bases, with 13 bases sitting between them. The germline V gene encodes CDR1 SGHVS and CDR2 FQNEAQ. The CDR3 reads CASSLVGGEGNEKLFF. For the CDR3, the DNA is TGTGCCAGCAGCTTAGTTGGGGGGGAGGGTAATGAAAAACTGTTTTTT. Full variable domain (rest looked up from reference TRBV7-8 and TRBJ1-4): GAGVSQSPRYKVAKRGQDVALRCDPISGHVSLFWYQQALGQGPEFLTYFQNEAQLDKSGLPSDRFFAERPEGSVSTLKIQRTQQEDSAVYLCASSLVGGEGNEKLFFGSGTQLSVL.

Points on this clone: The germline gene is not matched at one end of the junction; a read error may be the cause. The chain carries TRBV29-1 and TRBJ1-2; D may be TRBD1 (5 bases). Germline V gene sequence: CDR1 SQVTM, CDR2 ANQGSEA. The CDR3 consists of 11 residues. CDR3 protein: CSVESGWGCTF. In nucleotides, the CDR3 is TGCAGCGTTGAATCGGGTTGGGGCTGCACCTTC. Combining the CDR3 with reference TRBV29-1 and TRBJ1-2 gives the whole variable domain SAVISQKPSRDICQRGTSLTIQCQVDSQVTMMFWYRQQPGQSLTLIATANQGSEATYESGFVIDKFPISRPNLTFSTLTVSNMSPEDSSIYLCSVESGWGCTFGSGTRLTVV.

The CDR3 DNA reads as TGTGCCAGCAGCCGATCTAGCGGGATGAACACCGGGGAGCTGTTTTTT. It translates to CASSRSSGMNTGELFF. The chain combines TRBV6-4 with TRBJ2-2; TRBD2 agrees at 9 bases. CDR1 and CDR2 (germline): MRHNA, SNTAGT. J gave up 1 base and V 6 bases, and 6 bases lay outside the gene matches. This CDR3 has 16 residues.

The chain has TRBV6-1 and TRBJ2-7; 7 bases agree with TRBD2. CDR1 and CDR2 (germline): MNHNS, SASEGT. V was clipped by 4 bases and J by 2 bases; unmatched bases: 5. The CDR3 is 14 residues long. For the CDR3, the DNA is TGTGCCAGCAGTGGGCGGGAGAATGCCTACGAGCAGTACTTC. This sequence encodes CASSGRENAYEQYF.

The chain recombines TRBV27 with TRBJ2-7, with 8 bases identical to TRBD2. Germline CDR1 and CDR2: MNHEY and SMNVEV (reference sequence). The length of the CDR3 is 18 residues. V was pared by 5 bases and J by 1 base, with 16 bases of the junction left unmatched. The CDR3 bases are TGTGCCAGCAGTCCCCCCGGACTAGCTGGAGACAGGTCCTACGAGCAGTACTTC. Its protein product is CASSPPGLAGDRSYEQYF.

This chain uses TRBV5-1 with TRBJ1-4; D is unclear. Trimming stripped 0 bases from V and 8 bases from J, with 8 bases between. The CDR3 is made up of 13 amino acids. CDR1 is SGHRS, CDR2 YFSETQ, per germline. CDR3 bases: TGCGCCAGCAGCTTGGGGACTCGGGAAAAACTGTTTTTT. Its translation: CASSLGTREKLFF.

The chain employs TRBV6-1 and TRBJ2-7; 11 nucleotides agree with TRBD1. Germline V gene lookup returns CDR1 MNHNS and CDR2 SASEGT. J lost 5 bases, V lost 5 bases, and 8 bases had no gene match. The CDR3 length is 15 residues. The CDR3 nucleotides are TGTGCCAGCAGTACCCTGGGACAGGGGGTCCACGAGCAGTACTTC. Encoded protein: CASSTLGQGVHEQYF.

The V call is TRBV15, the J call TRBJ2-7; TRBD1 matches 9 bases. Trimming cost V 3 bases and J 0 bases; bases outside gene matches: 15. The CDR3 totals 19 residues. Per the germline V gene, CDR1 is LNHNV and CDR2 is YYDKDF (reference sequence). CDR3 region: CATSSPGTGSEASSYEQYF. The CDR3 bases are TGTGCCACCAGCAGTCCCGGGACAGGGTCGGAGGCGAGCTCCTACGAGCAGTACTTC.

The genes are TRBV4-1 and TRBJ2-3; 12 bases are shared with TRBD2. This CDR3 region has 16 residues. Germline CDR1 is MGHRA and CDR2 is YSYEKL. Trimming at V came to 2 bases and at J to 6 bases, leaving 6 bases not matched to a gene. The CDR3 coding sequence is TGCGCCAGCAGCCAACCTGCTAGCGGGGGGGCCGATACGCAGTATTTT. This sequence encodes CASSQPASGGADTQYF.

The chain is built from TRBV7-2 and TRBJ2-7, with 10 nucleotides matching TRBD2. Germline trimming cut 1 base from V and 1 base from J; bases unmatched to any gene: 7. The germline V gene has CDR1 SGHTA and CDR2 FQGNSA. The CDR3 loop spans 17 amino acids. CDR3 coding DNA: TGTGCCAGCAGCTTAGGGTCAGCGGGAGGGCGATCCTACGAGCAGTACTTC. This sequence encodes CASSLGSAGGRSYEQYF.

The V and J genes are TRBV7-2 and TRBJ2-7, with TRBD2 matching 12 bases. There are 17 residues in the CDR3. With 2 bases clipped from V and 7 bases from J, the junction kept 12 bases outside the gene matches. CDR1 and CDR2 from the germline V gene are SGHTA and FQGNSA. CDR3 residues: CASSLTRLAGGPKEQYV. The DNA of the CDR3 is TGTGCCAGCAGCTTAACTAGGCTAGCGGGGGGGCCAAAAGAGCAGTACGTC.

V gene TRBV20-1 combines with J gene TRBJ2-5; 7 nucleotides align to TRBD1. The germline V gene encodes CDR1 DFQATT and CDR2 SNEGSKA (reference sequence). Losses at the gene ends were 5 bases for V and 12 bases for J; bases not matched to a gene: 9. The CDR3 length is 11 residues. CDR3 protein: CSALSQGPKYF. CDR3 DNA sequence: TGCAGTGCTTTGTCACAGGGGCCTAAGTACTTC.

About this clone: At one end the junction does not follow the germline gene, possibly because of a read error. V is TRBV5-1 and J is TRBJ2-1, with D tentatively TRBD2 (5 bases). Germline V CDR1 and CDR2: SGHRS, YFSETQ. This CDR3 contains 14 residues. The CDR3 coding sequence is TGCGCCAGCGGCTTCGACGCAACGGGGAATGAGCAGTTCTTC. Translating gives CASGFDATGNEQFF.